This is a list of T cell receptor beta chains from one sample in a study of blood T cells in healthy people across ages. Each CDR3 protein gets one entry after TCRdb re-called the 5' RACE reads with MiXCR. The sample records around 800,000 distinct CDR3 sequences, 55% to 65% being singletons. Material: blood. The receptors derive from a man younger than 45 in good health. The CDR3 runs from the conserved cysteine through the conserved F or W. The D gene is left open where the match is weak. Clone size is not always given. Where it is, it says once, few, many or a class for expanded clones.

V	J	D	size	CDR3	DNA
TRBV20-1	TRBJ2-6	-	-	CSAYPYSGANVLTF	TGCAGTGCCTACCCCTATTCTGGGGCCAACGTCCTGACTTTC
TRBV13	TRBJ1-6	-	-	CASSSGQTTYNSPLHF	TGTGCCAGCAGCTCAGGACAGACCACCTATAATTCACCCCTCCACTTT
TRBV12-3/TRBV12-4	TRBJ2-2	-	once	CAISGLGPPSGELFF	TGTGCCATCAGTGGATTGGGACCCCCGTCCGGGGAGCTGTTTTTT
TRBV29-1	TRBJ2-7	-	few	CSVEPLGDYEQYF	TGCAGCGTTGAACCACTCGGGGACTACGAGCAGTACTTC
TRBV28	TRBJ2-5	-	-	CASSSLLVSQYF	TGTGCCAGCAGTTCCCTTTTGGTGTCCCAGTACTTC
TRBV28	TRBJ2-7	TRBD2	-	CATEPGLAESYEQYF	TGTGCCACCGAGCCGGGACTAGCGGAATCCTACGAGCAGTACTTC
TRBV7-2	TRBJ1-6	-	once	CASSLAFSGSSPLHF	TGTGCCAGCAGCTTAGCATTCTCAGGGAGTTCACCCCTCCACTTT
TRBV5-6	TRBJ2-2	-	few	CASSLIRGAGELFF	TGTGCCAGCAGCTTGATCCGCGGGGCCGGGGAGCTGTTTTTT
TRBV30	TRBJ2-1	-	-	CAWNGGSYNEQFF	TGTGCCTGGAACGGGGGTTCCTACAATGAGCAGTTCTTC
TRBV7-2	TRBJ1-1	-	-	CASSLGGSDTEAFF	TGTGCCAGCAGCTTAGGAGGGTCGGACACTGAAGCTTTCTTT
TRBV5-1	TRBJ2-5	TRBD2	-	CASSLTGTTETQYF	TGCGCCAGCAGCCTCACCGGGACTACCGAGACCCAGTACTTC
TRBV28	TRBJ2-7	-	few	CASRELQGIYEQYF	TGTGCCAGCAGGGAACTCCAGGGAATCTACGAGCAGTACTTC
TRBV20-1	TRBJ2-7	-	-	CSATSSNLYEQYF	TGCAGTGCTACATCCTCGAATCTATACGAGCAGTACTTC
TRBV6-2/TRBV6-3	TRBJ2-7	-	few	CASIRHGLSSEQYF	TGTGCCAGCATCCGCCACGGACTCAGTAGCGAGCAGTACTTC
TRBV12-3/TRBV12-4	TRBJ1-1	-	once	CASRPRQAFYEAFF	TGTGCCAGCAGACCTAGACAGGCGTTTTATGAAGCTTTCTTT
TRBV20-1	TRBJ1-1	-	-	CSALGSRTEAFF	TGCAGTGCCCTGGGGTCGCGCACTGAAGCTTTCTTT
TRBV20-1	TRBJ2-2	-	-	CSATGTLNTGELFF	TGCAGTGCTACCGGGACACTGAACACCGGGGAGCTGTTTTTT
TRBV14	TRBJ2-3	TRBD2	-	CASSQTPGLGTDTQYF	TGTGCCAGCAGCCAAACCCCGGGACTAGGCACAGATACGCAGTATTTT
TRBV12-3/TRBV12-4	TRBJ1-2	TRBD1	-	CASSPPGQGMYGYTF	TGTGCCAGCAGTCCGCCGGGACAGGGCATGTATGGCTACACCTTC
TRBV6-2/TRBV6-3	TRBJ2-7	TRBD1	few	CAATGGGYEQYF	TGTGCCGCGACAGGGGGCGGATACGAGCAGTACTTC
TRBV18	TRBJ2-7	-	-	CASSPEAGSSYEQYF	TGTGCCAGCTCACCCGAGGCGGGGAGCTCCTACGAGCAGTACTTC
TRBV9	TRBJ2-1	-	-	CVSSLGGGSYKEQFF	TGTGTCAGCAGCCTAGGGGGGGGCTCCTACAAGGAGCAGTTCTTC
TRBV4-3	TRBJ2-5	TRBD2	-	CASSQERGRETQYF	TGCGCCAGCAGCCAAGAGCGGGGGAGGGAGACCCAGTACTTC
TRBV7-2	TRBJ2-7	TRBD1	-	CASSWGQGGEQYF	TGTGCCAGCAGCTGGGGACAGGGAGGCGAGCAGTACTTC
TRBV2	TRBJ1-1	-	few	CASSPSRSNTEAFF	TGTGCCAGCAGTCCGAGTAGGTCCAACACTGAAGCTTTCTTT
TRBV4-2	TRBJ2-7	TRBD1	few	CASSQGTGVREQYF	TGTGCCAGCAGCCAAGGGACAGGGGTTCGCGAGCAGTACTTC
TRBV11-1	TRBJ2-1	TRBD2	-	CVSSRLAGLDNEQFF	TGTGTCAGCAGCCGACTAGCGGGGCTGGACAATGAGCAGTTCTTC